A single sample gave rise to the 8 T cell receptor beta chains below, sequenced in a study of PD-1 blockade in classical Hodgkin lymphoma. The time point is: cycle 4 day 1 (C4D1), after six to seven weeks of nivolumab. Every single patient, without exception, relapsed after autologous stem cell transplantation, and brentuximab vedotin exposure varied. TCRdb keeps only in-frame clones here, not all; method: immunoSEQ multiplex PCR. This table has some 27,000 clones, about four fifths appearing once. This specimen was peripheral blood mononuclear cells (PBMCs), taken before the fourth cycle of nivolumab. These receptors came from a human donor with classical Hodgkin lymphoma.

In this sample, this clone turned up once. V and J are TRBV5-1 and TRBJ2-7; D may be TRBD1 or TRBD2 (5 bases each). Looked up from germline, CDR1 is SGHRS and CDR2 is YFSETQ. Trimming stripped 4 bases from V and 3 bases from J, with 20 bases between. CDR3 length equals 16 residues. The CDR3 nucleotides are TGCGCCAGCAGCGCGATCCGGGACGGGCTCAACTACGAGCAGTACTTC. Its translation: CASSAIRDGLNYEQYF.

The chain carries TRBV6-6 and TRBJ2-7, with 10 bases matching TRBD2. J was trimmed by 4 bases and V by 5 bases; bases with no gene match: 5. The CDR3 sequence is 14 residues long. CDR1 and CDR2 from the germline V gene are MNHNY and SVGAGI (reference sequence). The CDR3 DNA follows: TGTGCCAGCAGTCCTAGCGGGAGCTATTACGAGCAGTACTTC. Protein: CASSPSGSYYEQYF.

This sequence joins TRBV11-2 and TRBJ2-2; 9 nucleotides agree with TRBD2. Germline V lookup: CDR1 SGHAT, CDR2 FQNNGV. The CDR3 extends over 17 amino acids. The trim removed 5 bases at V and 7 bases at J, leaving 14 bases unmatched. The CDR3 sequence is CASSPRGGGRAFGELFF. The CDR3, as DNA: TGTGCCAGCAGCCCTAGGGGTGGCGGGAGGGCCTTCGGGGAGCTGTTTTTT.

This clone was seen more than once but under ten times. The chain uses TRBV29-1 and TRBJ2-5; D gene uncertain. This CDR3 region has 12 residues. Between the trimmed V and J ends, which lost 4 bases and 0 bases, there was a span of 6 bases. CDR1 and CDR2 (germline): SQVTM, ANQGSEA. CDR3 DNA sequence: TGCAGCGTTGTTATGAACCAAGAGACCCAGTACTTC. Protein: CSVVMNQETQYF.

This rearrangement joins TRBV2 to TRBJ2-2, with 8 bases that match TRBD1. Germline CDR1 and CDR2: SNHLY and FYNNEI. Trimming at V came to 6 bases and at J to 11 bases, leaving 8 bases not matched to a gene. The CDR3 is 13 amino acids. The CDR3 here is CASSRSGQGELFF. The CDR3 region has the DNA TGTGCCAGCAGCCGCTCAGGACAGGGAGAGCTGTTTTTT.

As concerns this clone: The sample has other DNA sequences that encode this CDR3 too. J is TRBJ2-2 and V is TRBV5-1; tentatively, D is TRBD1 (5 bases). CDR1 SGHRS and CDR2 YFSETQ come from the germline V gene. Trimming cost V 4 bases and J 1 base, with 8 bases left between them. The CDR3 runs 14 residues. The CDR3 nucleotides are TGCGCCAGCAGCCCTACAGGGAACACCGGGGAGCTGTTTTTT. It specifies CASSPTGNTGELFF.

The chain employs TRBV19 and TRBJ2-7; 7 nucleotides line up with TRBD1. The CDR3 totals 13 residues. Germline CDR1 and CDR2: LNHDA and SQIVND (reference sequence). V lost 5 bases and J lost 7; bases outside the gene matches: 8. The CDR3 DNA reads TGTGCCAGTAGTGTGGACAGGTTTGGGGAGCAGTACTTC. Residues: CASSVDRFGEQYF.

The CDR3 DNA sequence: TGCGCCAGCAGCCCGGACTTAAACTACAATGAGCAGTTCTTC. Translation: CASSPDLNYNEQFF. The gene calls are TRBV5-1 and TRBJ2-1, with D maybe TRBD2 (5 bases). This CDR3 comprises 14 residues. Germline V gene sequence: CDR1 SGHRS, CDR2 YFSETQ. The ends were cut back, 4 bases at V and 3 bases at J, with 11 bases in the middle.